This T cell receptor beta chain was recorded in a study of blood T cell repertoires in COVID-19. Assay: immunoSEQ multiplex PCR; the TCRdb copy retains only in-frame clones and omits some. The repertoire holds 20,000 to 25,000 clones, with roughly 83% as singletons. Germline V gene sequence: CDR1 LNHDA, CDR2 SQIVND (reference sequence). The ends lost 3 bases at V and 9 bases at J; junction bases unmatched: 15. This CDR3 spans 17 amino acids. This sequence joins TRBV19 and TRBJ1-5, with 9 positions matching TRBD1. The source of this sequence is a man aged 65 to 85 with acute or convalescent COVID-19. Sequenced input: peripheral blood. CDR3 protein: CASSIPGGWDRETPQHF. The CDR3 bases are TGTGCCAGTAGTATCCCAGGGGGATGGGACAGGGAAACGCCCCAGCATTTT.